The following is a T cell receptor (beta chain) sequence with its context. The use of a sample-barcoded 5' primer and a J-beta primer mix characterized a second PCR of roughly 6 to 12 cycles. Paired-end reads containing CDR3 totaled no fewer than 2.5 million for each sample. TCRdb re-derived calls from the 5' RACE reads in MiXCR, one entry per CDR3 protein. The data show around 1,900,000 distinct CDR3 sequences, about 39% seen once. Peripheral blood from each donor was collected in a volume of about 10 milliliters. CDR3 length equals 14 residues. Germline CDR1 SEHNR, CDR2 FQNEAQ (reference sequence). V lost 3 bases to trimming and J lost 7 bases, with 15 bases between them. This record comes from a study of blood T cells in healthy people across ages. At the level of the study: For every two T cells, template switching captured about one barcoded beta molecule.

The TCR comes from a human donor in good health. V is TRBV7-9 and J is TRBJ1-1; D unclear. The sequencing input was blood. CDR3: CASSLNSRMGEAFF. CDR3 DNA: TGTGCCAGCAGCTTGAACTCCAGGATGGGTGAAGCTTTCTTT.